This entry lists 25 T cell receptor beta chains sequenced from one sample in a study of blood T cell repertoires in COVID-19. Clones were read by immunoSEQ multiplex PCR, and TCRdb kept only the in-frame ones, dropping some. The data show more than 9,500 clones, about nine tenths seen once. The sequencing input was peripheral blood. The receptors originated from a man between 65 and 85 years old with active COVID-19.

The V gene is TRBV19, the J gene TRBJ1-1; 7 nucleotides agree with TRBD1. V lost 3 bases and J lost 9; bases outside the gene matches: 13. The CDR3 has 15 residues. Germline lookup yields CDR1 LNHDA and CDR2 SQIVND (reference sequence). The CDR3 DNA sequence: TGTGCCAGTAGTATCCTCACAGGGGCCCAATACAAAGCTTTCTTT. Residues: CASSILTGAQYKAFF.

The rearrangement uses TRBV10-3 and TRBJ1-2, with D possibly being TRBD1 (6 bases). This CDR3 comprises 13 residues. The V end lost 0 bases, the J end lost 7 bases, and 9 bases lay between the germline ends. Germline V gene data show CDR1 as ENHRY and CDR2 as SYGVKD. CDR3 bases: TGTGCCATCAGTGAGTCTGGGACAACTGGCTACACCTTC. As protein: CAISESGTTGYTF.

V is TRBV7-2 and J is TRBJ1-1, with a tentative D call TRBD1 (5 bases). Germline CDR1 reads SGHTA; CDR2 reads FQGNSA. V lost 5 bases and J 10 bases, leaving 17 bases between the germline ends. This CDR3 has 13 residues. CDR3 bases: TGTGCCAGCAGCCTCACAGGCTTCGGGGGAGCTTTCTTT. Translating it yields CASSLTGFGGAFF.

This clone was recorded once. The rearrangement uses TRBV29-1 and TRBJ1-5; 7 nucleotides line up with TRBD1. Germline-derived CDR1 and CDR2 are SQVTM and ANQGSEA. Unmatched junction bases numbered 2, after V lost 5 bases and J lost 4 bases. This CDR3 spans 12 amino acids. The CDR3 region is CSVLGQNQPQHF. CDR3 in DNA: TGCAGCGTTCTGGGACAGAATCAGCCCCAGCATTTT. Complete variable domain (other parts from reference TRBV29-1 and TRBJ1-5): SAVISQKPSRDICQRGTSLTIQCQVDSQVTMMFWYRQQPGQSLTLIATANQGSEATYESGFVIDKFPISRPNLTFSTLTVSNMSPEDSSIYLCSVLGQNQPQHFGDGTRLSIL.

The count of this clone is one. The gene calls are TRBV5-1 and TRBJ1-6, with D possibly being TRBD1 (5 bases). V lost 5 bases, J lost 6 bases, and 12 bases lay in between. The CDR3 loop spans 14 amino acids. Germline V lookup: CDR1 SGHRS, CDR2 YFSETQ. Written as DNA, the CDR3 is TGCGCCAGCAGACAGGATTTGGTTAATTCACCCCTCCACTTT. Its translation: CASRQDLVNSPLHF.

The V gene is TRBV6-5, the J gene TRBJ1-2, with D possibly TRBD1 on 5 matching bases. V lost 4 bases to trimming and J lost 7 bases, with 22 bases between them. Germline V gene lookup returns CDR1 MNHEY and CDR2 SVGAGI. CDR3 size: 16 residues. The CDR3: CASSSSPATAIVGYTF. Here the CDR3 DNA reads TGTGCCAGCAGTTCCTCCCCCGCGACAGCGATTGTTGGCTACACCTTC.

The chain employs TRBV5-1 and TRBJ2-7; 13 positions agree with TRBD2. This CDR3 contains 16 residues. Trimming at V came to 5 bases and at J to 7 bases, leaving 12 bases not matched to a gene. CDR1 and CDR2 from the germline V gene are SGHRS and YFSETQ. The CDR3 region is CASRRLAGGPISEQYF. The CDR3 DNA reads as TGCGCCAGCAGACGACTAGCGGGAGGCCCTATTTCTGAGCAGTACTTC.

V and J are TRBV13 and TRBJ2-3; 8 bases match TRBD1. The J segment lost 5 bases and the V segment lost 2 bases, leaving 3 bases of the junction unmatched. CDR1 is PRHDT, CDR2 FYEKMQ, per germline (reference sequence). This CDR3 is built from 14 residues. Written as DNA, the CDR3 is TGTGCCAGCAGCTTAAGGACAGGGAAAGATACGCAGTATTTT. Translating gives CASSLRTGKDTQYF.

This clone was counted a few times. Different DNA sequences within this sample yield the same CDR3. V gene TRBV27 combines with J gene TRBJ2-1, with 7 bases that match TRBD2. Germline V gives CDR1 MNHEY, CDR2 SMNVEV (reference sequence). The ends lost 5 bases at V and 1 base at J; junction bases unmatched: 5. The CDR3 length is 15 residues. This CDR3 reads CASSPPGGSYNEQFF. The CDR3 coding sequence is TGTGCCAGCAGTCCTCCGGGGGGTTCCTACAATGAGCAGTTCTTC.

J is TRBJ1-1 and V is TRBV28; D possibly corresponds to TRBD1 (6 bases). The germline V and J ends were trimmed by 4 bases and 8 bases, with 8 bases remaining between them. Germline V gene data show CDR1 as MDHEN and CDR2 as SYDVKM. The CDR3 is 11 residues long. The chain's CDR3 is CASSWTVEAFF. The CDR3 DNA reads TGTGCCAGCAGTTGGACAGTGGAAGCTTTCTTT.

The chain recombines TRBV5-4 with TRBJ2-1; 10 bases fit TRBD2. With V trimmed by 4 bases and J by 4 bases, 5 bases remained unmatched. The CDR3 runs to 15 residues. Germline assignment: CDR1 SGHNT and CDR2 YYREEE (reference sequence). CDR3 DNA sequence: TGTGCCAGCAGCCCAGCGGGAGGGCTTTACAATGAGCAGTTCTTC. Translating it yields CASSPAGGLYNEQFF.

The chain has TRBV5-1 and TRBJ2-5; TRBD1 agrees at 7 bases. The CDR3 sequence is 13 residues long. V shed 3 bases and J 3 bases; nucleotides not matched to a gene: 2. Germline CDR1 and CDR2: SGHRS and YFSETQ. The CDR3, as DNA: TGCGCCAGCAGCTCCGGGACAGAAGAGACCCAGTACTTC. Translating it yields CASSSGTEETQYF.

The CDR3, as DNA: TGTGCCAGCAGTTACTCTCCCCTAGCGGACGCTGAGCAGTTCTTC. Translation: CASSYSPLADAEQFF. The chain has TRBV6-2 or TRBV6-3 and TRBJ2-1, with 7 positions matching TRBD2. The CDR3 has 15 residues. Germline CDR1 MNHEY, CDR2 SVGEGT. The ends lost 0 bases at V and 9 bases at J; junction bases unmatched: 8.

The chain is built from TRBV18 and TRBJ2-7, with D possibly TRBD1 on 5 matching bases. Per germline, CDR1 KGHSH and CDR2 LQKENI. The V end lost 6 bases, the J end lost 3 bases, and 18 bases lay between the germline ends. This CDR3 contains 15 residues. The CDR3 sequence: CASSRYAPGNYEQYF. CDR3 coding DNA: TGTGCCAGCTCCCGTTATGCCCCAGGGAACTACGAGCAGTACTTC.

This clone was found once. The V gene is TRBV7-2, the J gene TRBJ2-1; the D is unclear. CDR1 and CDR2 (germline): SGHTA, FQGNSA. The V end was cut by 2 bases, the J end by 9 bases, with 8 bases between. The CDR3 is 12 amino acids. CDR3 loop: CASSLSGFEQFF. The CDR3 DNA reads TGTGCCAGCAGCTTATCTGGCTTTGAGCAGTTCTTC. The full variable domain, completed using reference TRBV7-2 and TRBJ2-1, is GAGVSQSPSNKVTEKGKDVELRCDPISGHTALYWYRQSLGQGLEFLIYFQGNSAPDKSGLPSDRFSAERTGGSVSTLTIQRTQQEDSAVYLCASSLSGFEQFFGPGTRLTVL.

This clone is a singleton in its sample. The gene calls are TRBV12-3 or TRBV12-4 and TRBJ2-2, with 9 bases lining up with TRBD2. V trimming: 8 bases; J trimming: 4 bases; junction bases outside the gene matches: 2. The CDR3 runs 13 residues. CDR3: CASRRGGTGELFF. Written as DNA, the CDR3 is TGTGCCAGCCGGCGGGGGGGCACCGGGGAGCTGTTTTTT.

The CDR3 nucleotides read TGTGCCATCAGCTCCGGGACAGGGCCCTCTGGGGCCAACGTCCTGACTTTC. Amino acid sequence: CAISSGTGPSGANVLTF. The chain joins TRBV10-3 to TRBJ2-6, with 9 bases aligning to TRBD1. V was pared by 6 bases and J by 0 bases, with 6 bases of the junction left unmatched. The CDR3 extends over 17 amino acids. Germline CDR1 reads ENHRY; CDR2 reads SYGVKD.

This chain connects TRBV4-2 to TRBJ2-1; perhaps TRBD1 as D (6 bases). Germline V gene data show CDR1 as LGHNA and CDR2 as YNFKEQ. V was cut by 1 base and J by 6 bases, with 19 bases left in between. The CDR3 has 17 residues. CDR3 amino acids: CASSQATDLLGANEQFF. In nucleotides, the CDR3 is TGTGCCAGCAGCCAAGCAACGGACCTCCTGGGGGCCAATGAGCAGTTCTTC.

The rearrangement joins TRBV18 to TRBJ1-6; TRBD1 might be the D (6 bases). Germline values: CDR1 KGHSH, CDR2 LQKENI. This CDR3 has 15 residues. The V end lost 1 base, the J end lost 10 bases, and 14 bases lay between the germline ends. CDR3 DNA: TGTGCCAGCTCACCACAAGGCAGGGGTTACTCACCCCTCCACTTT. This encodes CASSPQGRGYSPLHF.

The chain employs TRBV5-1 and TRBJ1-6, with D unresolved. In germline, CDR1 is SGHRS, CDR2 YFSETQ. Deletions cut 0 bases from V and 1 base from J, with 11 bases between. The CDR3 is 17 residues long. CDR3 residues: CASSLAGVSSYNSPLHF. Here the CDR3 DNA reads TGCGCCAGCAGCTTGGCCGGGGTGTCATCCTATAATTCACCCCTCCACTTT.

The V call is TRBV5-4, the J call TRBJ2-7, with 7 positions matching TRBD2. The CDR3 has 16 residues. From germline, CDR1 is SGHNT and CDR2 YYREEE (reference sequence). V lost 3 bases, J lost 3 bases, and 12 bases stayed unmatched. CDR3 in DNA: TGTGCCAGCAGCTCCCGCGCCGGGACTACGGGCTACGAGCAGTACTTC. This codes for CASSSRAGTTGYEQYF.

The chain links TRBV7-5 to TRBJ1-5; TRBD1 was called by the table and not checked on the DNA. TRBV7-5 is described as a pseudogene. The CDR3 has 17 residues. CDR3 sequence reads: CARSLGNWDRGSQPQHF. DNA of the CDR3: TGTGCCAGAAGCTTAGGTAACTGGGACAGGGGCAGCCAGCCCCAGCATTTT.

CDR3 region: CASSSRGGNNEQFF. The CDR3 nucleotides are TGTGCCAGCAGTTCTCGGGGGGGCAACAATGAGCAGTTCTTC. The V gene is TRBV6-2 or TRBV6-3, the J gene TRBJ2-1; TRBD2 matches 8 bases. Germline values: CDR1 MNHEY, CDR2 SVGEGT. V was pared by 4 bases and J by 5 bases, with 4 bases of the junction left unmatched. This CDR3 comprises 14 residues.

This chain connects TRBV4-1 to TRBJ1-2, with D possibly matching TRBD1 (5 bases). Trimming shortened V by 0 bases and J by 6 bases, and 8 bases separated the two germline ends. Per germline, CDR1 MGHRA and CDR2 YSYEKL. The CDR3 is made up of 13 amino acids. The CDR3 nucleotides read TGCGCCAGCAGCCAAGAATGGACAAATGGCTACACCTTC. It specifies CASSQEWTNGYTF.

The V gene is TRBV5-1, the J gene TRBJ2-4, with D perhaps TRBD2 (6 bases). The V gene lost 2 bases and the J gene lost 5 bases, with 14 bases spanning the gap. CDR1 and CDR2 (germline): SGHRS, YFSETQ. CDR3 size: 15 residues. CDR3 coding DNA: TGCGCCAGCAGCTTCCTGGGGGGAGGAGAAAACATTCAGTACTTC. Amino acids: CASSFLGGGENIQYF.